The rows below give T cell receptor beta chains drawn from one sample of a study of cytomegalovirus exposure and HLA in healthy donors. Using immunoSEQ multiplex PCR, the repertoire was profiled, and TCRdb retains in-frame clones only, with some absent. The sample has around 150,000 clones, 60% to 80% seen once. The specimen sequenced was PBMCs. These receptors were taken from a man between 45 and 60 years old in good health and CMV-seropositive. Each CDR3 is given with its conserved first and last residue. D genes are given only for firm matches. Part of the rows lack a size; the others show once, few, many or a class for expanded clones.

>-|-|TRBJ1-1|TRBV7-9
TGTGCCAGCAGCTCCCCTCTCCGGGGAAGGACTGAAGCTTTCTTT
CASSSPLRGRTEAFF
>-|-|TRBJ2-4|TRBV11-2
TGTGCCAGCAGCCCCATGAACTTGCTAGCCAAAAACATTCAGTACTTC
CASSPMNLLAKNIQYF
>-|-|TRBJ2-3|TRBV28
TGTGCCAGCAGTTTGCCCCCGATTGGGGGACAATCTAGCACAGATACGCAGTATTTT
CASSLPPIGGQSSTDTQYF
>TRBD1|few|TRBJ2-1|TRBV19
TGTGCCAGTAGTATACAGGGGGCCTGGAATGAGCAGTTCTTC
CASSIQGAWNEQFF
>-|-|TRBJ2-2|TRBV10-3
TGTGCCACCGCCGCGGAGCCGGGGAACACCGGGGAGCTGTTTTTT
CATAAEPGNTGELFF
>TRBD1|-|TRBJ2-3|TRBV2
TGTGCCAGCAGTGTTGGGGACAGGGGGACAGATACGCAGTATTTT
CASSVGDRGTDTQYF
>-|-|TRBJ2-7|TRBV6-6
TGTGCCAGCAGTTACCTAGGAACCTTCGACTACGAGCAGTACTTC
CASSYLGTFDYEQYF
>TRBD1|once|TRBJ1-2|TRBV6-5
TGTGCCAGCAGTTTCACAGGGGGACATGGCTACACCTTC
CASSFTGGHGYTF
>TRBD2|-|TRBJ2-7|TRBV10-3
TGTGCCATCAGTGCTGGACTAGCGGAGTCCTACGAGCAGTACTTC
CAISAGLAESYEQYF
>TRBD1|-|TRBJ1-2|TRBV7-9
TGTGCCAGCAGCCTGACAGGGGGGAATGGCTACACCTTC
CASSLTGGNGYTF
>TRBD1|-|TRBJ1-1|TRBV5-6
TGTGCCAGCAGCTTGGATGCCTTGAGGGACAGGGGGTTTGGGAGTGAGGCTTTCTTT
CASSLDALRDRGFGSEAFF
>TRBD1|-|TRBJ1-4|TRBV5-1
TGCGCCAGCAGGGCAGGGACAGAGAATGAAAAACTGTTTTTT
CASRAGTENEKLFF
>-|-|TRBJ2-7|TRBV5-1
TGCGCCAGCAGCGACAGCAATTCGGGCTACGAGCAGTACTTC
CASSDSNSGYEQYF
>-|few|TRBJ1-1|TRBV9
TGTGCCAGCAGCCCCCGTCTAGGGAACACTGAAGCTTTCTTT
CASSPRLGNTEAFF
>-|-|TRBJ2-2|TRBV10-1
TGCGCCAGCAAAGGGGGAGGGACCGGGGAGCTGTTTTTT
CASKGGGTGELFF
>-|-|TRBJ1-3|TRBV20-1
TGCAGTGCTAGTATTTTTTCTGCCATATATTTT
CSASIFSAIYF
>-|-|TRBJ2-7|TRBV5-4
TGTGCCAGCAGCTCGGACAGTTCCTACGAGCAGTACTTC
CASSSDSSYEQYF
>-|-|TRBJ2-1|TRBV6-5
TGTGCCAGCAGGATAGAATCACGCTCCTACAATGAGCAGTTCTTC
CASRIESRSYNEQFF
>-|-|TRBJ2-2|TRBV6-5
TGTGCCAGCAGTGGTTTGAGGAGGGCCGGGGAGCTGTTTTTT
CASSGLRRAGELFF
>TRBD2|-|TRBJ2-1|TRBV28
TGTGCCAGCGGCCCGGGACTAGCGGGGGGGCGAGGCGATGAGCAGTTCTTC
CASGPGLAGGRGDEQFF
>-|few|TRBJ1-5|TRBV4-1
TGCGCCAGCAGCCAAGGGGGAGTTTCCAATCAGCCCCAGCATTTT
CASSQGGVSNQPQHF
>-|few|TRBJ1-2|TRBV19
TGTGCCAGTAGCGGACACCCATTACCCTATGGCTACACCTTC
CASSGHPLPYGYTF
>TRBD2|-|TRBJ2-3|TRBV4-2
TGTGCCAGCAGCCAAGCCGGGACTAGCGGGGGAAATACGCAGTATTTT
CASSQAGTSGGNTQYF
>TRBD1|once|TRBJ2-7|TRBV18
TGTGCCAGCTCACCACCGACAGGGGCTGGCGAGCAGTACTTC
CASSPPTGAGEQYF
>-|-|TRBJ2-7|TRBV19
TGTGCCAGTAGTGTGGCCGGGACACTCACTGACTCCTACGAGCAGTACTTC
CASSVAGTLTDSYEQYF